The sequence of this TCR beta chain was determined in a study of cytomegalovirus exposure and HLA in healthy donors. The overall study: Later, an analysis reported that the roughly 120 validation repertoires had used the same platform as the approximately 690 first-cohort repertoires. Study conclusions and caveats: The TCR clusters that emerged in the first cohort tended, a later analysis found, to co-occur in the 95 to 150 validation repertoires. Across donors, most TCRs were seen rarely, yet some public ones were widespread. 150 or so TCR beta chains were listed as cytomegalovirus-associated.

On this clone: As yet, its antigen is unknown.

Germline values: CDR1 MGHDK, CDR2 SYGVNS. This CDR3 region has 14 residues. V lost 3 bases, J lost 7 bases, and 12 bases lay in between. Produced via immunoSEQ multiplex PCR; TCRdb's table is partial and in-frame only. Of fewer than 250,000 clones listed, about 87% are singletons. The source is a man aged 18 to 29 in good health and CMV-seronegative. V usage is TRBV25-1 and J usage is TRBJ1-4, with unresolved D. The material sequenced was PBMCs. In nucleotides, the CDR3 is TGTGCCAGCAGTGACATCCCCGGGATTGAAAAACTGTTTTTT. This translates into CASSDIPGIEKLFF.